A selection of T cell receptor beta chains follows, all from one sample in a study of blood T cell repertoires in COVID-19. Measured with immunoSEQ multiplex PCR; TCRdb has only the in-frame clones, and not every one. The sample yields approximately 290,000 clones, roughly 87% seen once. The sequenced material came from peripheral blood. These receptors came from a man between 18 and 29 years old with active or convalescent COVID-19. Both conserved end residues are part of each CDR3. The D gene is left open where the match is weak. Some rows have no size entry. The others give once, few or many, or a class for an expanded clone.

d_gene: NA; abundance: NA; j_gene: TRBJ2-6; v_gene: TRBV6-5; CDR3nt: TGTGCCAGCACAGGGCTGACTGGGGCCAACGTCCTGACTTTC; CDR3aa: CASTGLTGANVLTF
d_gene: TRBD2; abundance: NA; j_gene: TRBJ2-1; v_gene: TRBV6-7; CDR3nt: TGTGCCAGCAGTTTAAAACCGGGACTAGCGGGGGGACGATACTCCTACAATGAGCAGTTCTTC; CDR3aa: CASSLKPGLAGGRYSYNEQFF
d_gene: TRBD1; abundance: NA; j_gene: TRBJ1-5; v_gene: TRBV24-1; CDR3nt: TGTGCCACCGGGGGACAGGGAGCGGGAACAAGCAATCAGCCCCAGCATTTT; CDR3aa: CATGGQGAGTSNQPQHF
d_gene: NA; abundance: NA; j_gene: TRBJ1-2; v_gene: TRBV20-1; CDR3nt: TGCAGTGCCCTCACGGGCCCGCGGGACACCTTC; CDR3aa: CSALTGPRDTF
d_gene: TRBD2; abundance: NA; j_gene: TRBJ2-1; v_gene: TRBV5-6; CDR3nt: TGTGCCAGCAGCGGCCGGGACTACAGAATCAATGAGCAGTTCTTC; CDR3aa: CASSGRDYRINEQFF
d_gene: TRBD2; abundance: NA; j_gene: TRBJ2-2; v_gene: TRBV6-1; CDR3nt: TGTGCCAGCAGTGAAAGGGCTAGCGGGAGCCTCGGGGAGCTGTTTTTT; CDR3aa: CASSERASGSLGELFF
d_gene: NA; abundance: once; j_gene: TRBJ2-6; v_gene: TRBV6-5; CDR3nt: TGTGCCAGCGGCTTTCCTGGGGCCAACGTCCTGACTTTC; CDR3aa: CASGFPGANVLTF
d_gene: TRBD2; abundance: NA; j_gene: TRBJ2-2; v_gene: TRBV27; CDR3nt: TGTGCCAGCAGGTTAGCGGGAGGAAGTTATCCCGGGGAGCTGTTTTTT; CDR3aa: CASRLAGGSYPGELFF
d_gene: NA; abundance: once; j_gene: TRBJ1-6; v_gene: TRBV19; CDR3nt: TGTGCCAGAAAGGGGTCGCACTCCTATAATTCACCCCTCCACTTT; CDR3aa: CARKGSHSYNSPLHF
d_gene: NA; abundance: NA; j_gene: TRBJ2-3; v_gene: TRBV5-8; CDR3nt: TGTGCCAGCAGATATTCGGGACTCCTTTTGGCTACGCAGTATTTT; CDR3aa: CASRYSGLLLATQYF
d_gene: TRBD2; abundance: NA; j_gene: TRBJ2-2; v_gene: TRBV27; CDR3nt: TGTGCCAGCATGTTGCTAGCGGGGCCCGGGGAGCTGTTTTTT; CDR3aa: CASMLLAGPGELFF
d_gene: NA; abundance: NA; j_gene: TRBJ1-4; v_gene: TRBV18; CDR3nt: TGTGCCAGCTCACCCCGAGGAGAAAAACTGTTTTTT; CDR3aa: CASSPRGEKLFF
d_gene: NA; abundance: NA; j_gene: TRBJ1-2; v_gene: TRBV7-8; CDR3nt: TGTGCCAGCAGCTTAGGAGCGGGGAACTATGGCTACACCTTC; CDR3aa: CASSLGAGNYGYTF
d_gene: TRBD1; abundance: NA; j_gene: TRBJ1-3; v_gene: TRBV4-3; CDR3nt: TGCGCCAGCAGCCGAACAGGGGCCAAGTACTCTGGAAACACCATATATTTT; CDR3aa: CASSRTGAKYSGNTIYF
d_gene: TRBD1; abundance: NA; j_gene: TRBJ2-7; v_gene: TRBV4-1; CDR3nt: TGCGCCAGCAGCCCCGACAGGGCCTACGAGCAGTACTTC; CDR3aa: CASSPDRAYEQYF